The 15 T cell receptor beta chains below come from one sample, sequenced in a study of CD4+ T cells in melanoma. Method: immunoSEQ multiplex PCR; TCRdb's copy keeps in-frame clones and lacks some. The table has around 130,000 clones, 80% to 95% seen once. The receptor set was obtained from a human donor with melanoma.

The chain links TRBV7-9 to TRBJ2-1, with unresolved D. CDR1 and CDR2 from the germline V gene are SEHNR and FQNEAQ (reference sequence). The ends were cut back, 11 bases at V and 7 bases at J, with 12 bases in the middle. The CDR3 is made up of 11 amino acids. Here the CDR3 reads CAHMVGNEQFF. DNA of the CDR3: TGTGCCCACATGGTAGGGAATGAGCAGTTCTTC.

This clone came up once. This sequence joins TRBV29-1 and TRBJ1-1; no firm D call. Per the germline V gene, CDR1 is SQVTM and CDR2 is ANQGSEA. The CDR3 runs 11 residues. With 5 bases removed from V and 8 bases from J, the gap between germline ends came to 12 bases. This chain's CDR3 is CSVSDSREAFF. The CDR3 nucleotides are TGCAGCGTTTCCGACTCTCGGGAAGCTTTCTTT.

The V and J genes are TRBV5-1 and TRBJ1-4; D gene unclear. V gave up 5 bases and J gave up 0 bases, with 8 bases separating them. Germline assignment: CDR1 SGHRS and CDR2 YFSETQ. The length of the CDR3 is 14 residues. In DNA, the CDR3 is TGCGCCAGCAGGGACCTCGCAACTAATGAAAAACTGTTTTTT. It specifies CASRDLATNEKLFF.

The V and J genes are TRBV7-8 and TRBJ2-6; possibly TRBD1 or TRBD2 for D (5 bases each). The V gene's germline CDR1 is SGHVS and CDR2 FQNEAQ. Trimming removed 8 bases from V and 0 bases from J, with 20 bases in between. This CDR3 has 18 residues. CDR3 in DNA: TGTGCCAGCGCGGTTAGAGGGGCAGTTGTCTCTGGGGCCAACGTCCTGACTTTC. Amino acids: CASAVRGAVVSGANVLTF.

The chain carries TRBV5-6 and TRBJ1-2; tentative D call: TRBD1 (6 bases). The CDR3 contains 14 residues. V dropped 0 bases and J dropped 7 bases, with 13 bases sitting between them. From germline, CDR1 is SGHDT and CDR2 YYEEEE. The CDR3 loop is CASSLVAQGTGYTF. In DNA, the CDR3 is TGTGCCAGCAGCTTGGTGGCGCAGGGGACTGGCTACACCTTC.

The chain combines TRBV7-9 with TRBJ1-6; tentatively, D is TRBD1 (5 bases). The germline V gene encodes CDR1 SEHNR and CDR2 FQNEAQ (reference sequence). The CDR3 contains 14 residues. V lost 5 bases to trimming and J lost 8 bases, with 13 bases between them. The chain's CDR3 is CASSLTGPHSPLHF. The CDR3 DNA is TGTGCCAGCAGCCTGACGGGACCTCATTCACCCCTCCACTTT.

This chain connects TRBV27 to TRBJ2-3; D unresolved. V was clipped by 3 bases and J by 8 bases, with 15 bases between them. Per the germline V gene, CDR1 is MNHEY and CDR2 is SMNVEV (reference sequence). This CDR3 is 14 amino acids long. CDR3 protein: CASSLGRTGSTQYF. CDR3 DNA sequence: TGTGCCAGCAGTTTGGGCCGCACCGGGTCTACGCAGTATTTT.

V is TRBV25-1 and J is TRBJ1-6; 8 bases are a match to TRBD1. The V segment lost 4 bases and the J segment 11 bases; nucleotides outside the gene matches: 13. The CDR3 totals 16 residues. In germline, CDR1 is MGHDK, CDR2 SYGVNS. The CDR3 nucleotides are TGTGCCAGCAGTGCAGACAGGGGCCGCATCGGGACACCCCTCCACTTT. As protein: CASSADRGRIGTPLHF.

The chain joins TRBV5-1 to TRBJ1-1; tentative D call: TRBD1 (5 bases). Looked up from germline, CDR1 is SGHRS and CDR2 is YFSETQ. The CDR3 sequence is 13 residues long. Trimming removed 5 bases from V and 5 bases from J, with 13 bases in between. CDR3 DNA: TGCGCCAGCAGAATCAGGGACGCGACTGAAGCTTTCTTT. Protein product: CASRIRDATEAFF.

In its sample, this clone was seen once. The J gene is TRBJ2-7, the V gene TRBV5-6; 8 bases align to TRBD1. V shed 6 bases and J 3 bases; nucleotides not matched to a gene: 17. Germline values: CDR1 SGHDT, CDR2 YYEEEE. The CDR3 is 17 amino acids. CDR3 coding DNA: TGTGCCAGCACCTACGGACAGGGAATTCGAGGTGGCTACGAGCAGTACTTC. This sequence encodes CASTYGQGIRGGYEQYF.

The J gene is TRBJ2-2, the V gene TRBV7-3, with TRBD2 as a possible D gene (5 bases). V dropped 3 bases and J dropped 7 bases, with 12 bases sitting between them. CDR3 length: 14 residues. Germline lookup yields CDR1 SGHTA and CDR2 FQGTGA. The DNA for the CDR3 is TGTGCCAGCAGCTTGGGCGGGCGTCACGGGGAGCTGTTTTTT. Its translation: CASSLGGRHGELFF.

This sequence joins TRBV19 and TRBJ2-7; D call uncertain. There are 13 residues in the CDR3. V lost 5 bases, J lost 1 base, and 9 bases lay in between. The V gene's germline CDR1 is LNHDA and CDR2 SQIVND (reference sequence). The CDR3 loop is CASSEDGSYEQYF. Written as DNA, the CDR3 is TGTGCCAGTAGTGAGGACGGTTCCTACGAGCAGTACTTC.

CDR3 nucleotides: TGTGCCAGCAGCTTAAAGGACGGAACTGAAGCTTTCTTT. Protein: CASSLKDGTEAFF. The chain combines TRBV7-2 with TRBJ1-1, with no clear D. CDR1 and CDR2 from the germline V gene are SGHTA and FQGNSA. Trimming took 2 bases from V and 5 from J, leaving 9 bases between them. This CDR3 region has 13 residues.

The chain couples TRBV18 to TRBJ2-2, with no clear D. The CDR3 totals 15 residues. Germline V gene lookup returns CDR1 KGHSH and CDR2 LQKENI. V was shortened by 6 bases and J by 2 bases, with 13 bases between the two germline ends. The DNA of the CDR3 is TGTGCCAGCTCGGTGACTCGCTATAACACCGGGGAGCTGTTTTTT. Residues: CASSVTRYNTGELFF.

The sample holds one count of this clone. The V and J genes are TRBV6-6 and TRBJ1-2; D gene unclear. Germline V gene sequence: CDR1 MNHNY, CDR2 SVGAGI (reference sequence). This CDR3 has 14 amino acids. Trimming left V 6 bases short and J 7 bases short, with 18 bases between. In nucleotides, the CDR3 is TGTGCCAGCAGAGCCCCCGGGGAAATGGGTGGCTACACCTTC. Translation gives CASRAPGEMGGYTF.